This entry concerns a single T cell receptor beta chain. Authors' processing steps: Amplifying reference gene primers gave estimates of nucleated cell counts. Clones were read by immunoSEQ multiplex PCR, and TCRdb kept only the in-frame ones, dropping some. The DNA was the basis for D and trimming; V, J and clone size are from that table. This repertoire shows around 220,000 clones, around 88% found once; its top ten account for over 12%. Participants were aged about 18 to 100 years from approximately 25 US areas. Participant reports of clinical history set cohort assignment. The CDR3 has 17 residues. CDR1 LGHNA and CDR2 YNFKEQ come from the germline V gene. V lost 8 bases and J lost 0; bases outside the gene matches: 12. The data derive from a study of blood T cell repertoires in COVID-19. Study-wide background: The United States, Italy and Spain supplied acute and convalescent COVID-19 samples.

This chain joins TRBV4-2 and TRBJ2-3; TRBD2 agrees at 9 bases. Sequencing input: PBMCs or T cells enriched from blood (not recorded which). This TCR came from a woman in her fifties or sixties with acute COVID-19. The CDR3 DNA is TGTGCCAGCGCCCGTAGCGGGAGCCCACTTAGCACAGATACGCAGTATTTT. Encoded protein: CASARSGSPLSTDTQYF.